One T cell receptor beta chain is described in this entry. What it binds is not known. In germline, CDR1 is SGHTS, CDR2 YDEGEE. The CDR3 runs to 13 residues. V was pared by 2 bases and J by 14 bases, with 11 bases of the junction left unmatched. These data are taken from a study of cytomegalovirus exposure and HLA in healthy donors. Study conclusions and caveats: In a later analysis, compared with equally common non-associated chains, HLA-associated beta chains were more expanded.

Both 60 Vbeta primers and 13 Jbeta primers went into the PCR. Repertoires were generated with immunoSEQ multiplex PCR, while TCRdb's copy carries only in-frame clones and drops some. Among about 130,000 clones listed, 70% to 85% were seen once. Sequencing was done on a sample of PBMCs. The source is a woman aged 40 to 50 in good health and CMV-seropositive. The chain links TRBV5-8 to TRBJ1-2; 8 nucleotides agree with TRBD1. Written as DNA, the CDR3 is TGTGCCAGCAGCTTCGGGGACAGGCGCCGGTGGACCTTC. This codes for CASSFGDRRRWTF.